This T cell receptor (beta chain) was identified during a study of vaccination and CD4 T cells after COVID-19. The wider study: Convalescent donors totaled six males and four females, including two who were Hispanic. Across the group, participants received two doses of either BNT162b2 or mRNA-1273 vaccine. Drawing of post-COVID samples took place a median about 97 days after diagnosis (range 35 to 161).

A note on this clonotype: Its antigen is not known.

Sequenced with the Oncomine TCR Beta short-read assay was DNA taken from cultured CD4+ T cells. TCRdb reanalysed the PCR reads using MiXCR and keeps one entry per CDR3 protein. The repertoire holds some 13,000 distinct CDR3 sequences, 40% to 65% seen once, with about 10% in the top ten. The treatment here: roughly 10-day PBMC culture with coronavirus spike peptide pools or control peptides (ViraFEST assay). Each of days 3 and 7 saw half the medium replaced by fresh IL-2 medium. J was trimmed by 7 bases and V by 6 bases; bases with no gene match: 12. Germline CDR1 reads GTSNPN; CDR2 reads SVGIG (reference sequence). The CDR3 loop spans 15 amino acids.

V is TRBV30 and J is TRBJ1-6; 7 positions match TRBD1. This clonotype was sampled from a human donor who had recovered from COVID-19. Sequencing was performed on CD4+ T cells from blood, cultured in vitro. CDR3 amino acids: CACAPGTAGNSPLHF. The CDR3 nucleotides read TGTGCCTGCGCACCCGGGACAGCGGGAAATTCACCCCTCCACTTT.